Described below is a single T cell receptor (beta chain) sequence and its context. Its matching antigen is unknown. One entry per CDR3 protein, called by TCRdb with MiXCR from the RT-PCR reads. The table lists 710,000 or so distinct CDR3 sequences, more than 15% of them singletons. The CDR3 length is 13 residues. The V gene's germline CDR1 is ENHRY and CDR2 SYGVKD. Unmatched junction bases numbered 4, after V lost 9 bases and J lost 5 bases. These data belong to a study of response to subunit inactivated influenza vaccine. Study-level results: Few additional T cells are recruited per seasonal influenza vaccination, authors suggested.

This clonotype was obtained from a man aged 45 to 65 who received an inactivated influenza vaccine. The V and J genes are TRBV10-3 and TRBJ1-6, with 7 nucleotides matching TRBD1. The specimen comprised PBMCs from blood, sampled 12 days after vaccination. CDR3 in amino acids: CAIAGTDNSPLHF. CDR3 nucleotides: TGTGCCATAGCCGGGACAGATAATTCACCCCTCCACTTT.